This entry concerns a single TCR beta chain. This sample stems from a study of blood T cell repertoires in COVID-19. The CDR3 is made up of 18 amino acids. V lost 5 bases to trimming and J lost 3 bases; unmatched junction nucleotides: 13. Germline loops: CDR1 MNHNY, CDR2 SVGAGI (reference sequence). The assay was immunoSEQ multiplex PCR, and TCRdb's table has in-frame clones only and misses some. The data show over 200,000 clones, less than 90% seen once. The sequence was collected from a man aged 35-49 years with acute or convalescent COVID-19. What was sequenced was peripheral blood. V gene TRBV6-6 combines with J gene TRBJ2-2, with TRBD2 matching 9 bases. This chain's CDR3 is CASSLVGSGSMYTGELFF. CDR3 DNA: TGTGCCAGCAGTCTCGTGGGTAGCGGGAGTATGTACACCGGGGAGCTGTTTTTT.